The 22 T cell receptor beta chains in this list originate from one sample, sequenced in a study of T-cell memory formation after mild COVID-19. One entry per CDR3 protein, called by TCRdb with MiXCR from the 5' RACE reads. The table lists under 300,000 distinct CDR3 sequences, about a sixth of them singletons. The material sequenced was PBMCs or a T cell subset sorted from them (not recorded which). The receptors stem from a young man who had mild COVID-19 (a few samples of this study predate the infection). Cell type and time point are not known.

The V and J genes are TRBV27 and TRBJ2-5, with 9 bases matching TRBD2. Losses at the gene ends were 8 bases for V and 6 bases for J; bases not matched to a gene: 7. The CDR3 is made up of 13 amino acids. The germline gives CDR1 MNHEY, CDR2 SMNVEV (reference sequence). CDR3 sequence: CASSGLAGQTQYF. The CDR3 DNA sequence: TGTGCCAGCTCGGGGCTAGCGGGGCAGACCCAGTACTTC.

The chain links TRBV25-1 to TRBJ2-4; D ambiguous. Germline CDR1 is MGHDK and CDR2 is SYGVNS. The CDR3 is 13 amino acids. V shed 6 bases and J shed 1 base, with 7 bases lying between them. The CDR3 DNA reads TGTGCCAGCAGCTGGACGGCCAAAAACATTCAGTACTTC. Amino acid sequence: CASSWTAKNIQYF.

This clonotype was counted between two and nine times. J is TRBJ2-1 and V is TRBV7-6; tentative D call: TRBD1 (6 bases). The germline V and J ends were trimmed by 0 bases and 2 bases, with 14 bases remaining between them. Germline CDR1 is SGHVS and CDR2 is FNYEAQ. The CDR3 is 17 amino acids. The DNA for the CDR3 is TGTGCCAGCAGCTTAGCGACAGGCCCTTTACCCTACAATGAGCAGTTCTTC. Translating gives CASSLATGPLPYNEQFF.

This clonotype turned up a few times. J is TRBJ2-5 and V is TRBV11-2, with 9 nucleotides matching TRBD2. Trimming at V came to 1 base and at J to 2 bases, leaving 8 bases not matched to a gene. The CDR3 is made up of 17 amino acids. Germline loops: CDR1 SGHAT, CDR2 FQNNGV. In DNA form, the CDR3 reads TGTGCCAGCAGCTTAGGGTTGGGGCTAGCGGGGCAAGAGACCCAGTACTTC. Translating it yields CASSLGLGLAGQETQYF. The variable domain in full, with the rest retrieved from reference TRBV11-2 and TRBJ2-5, is EAGVAQSPRYKIIEKRQSVAFWCNPISGHATLYWYQQILGQGPKLLIQFQNNGVVDDSQLPKDRFSAERLKGVDSTLKIQPAKLEDSAVYLCASSLGLGLAGQETQYFGPGTRLLVL.

The CDR3 sequence is CASSLFSGGSAGELFF. For the CDR3, the DNA is TGCGCCAGCAGCCTCTTTTCAGGGGGCAGCGCCGGGGAGCTGTTTTTT. The chain couples TRBV4-1 to TRBJ2-2, with 8 bases fitting TRBD1. Unmatched junction bases numbered 10, after V lost 4 bases and J lost 6 bases. CDR1 is MGHRA and CDR2 is YSYEKL in the germline V gene. There are 16 residues in the CDR3.

This clonotype was observed a handful of times. The genes are TRBV24-1 and TRBJ2-3; no definite D call. From germline, CDR1 is KGHDR and CDR2 SFDVKD. CDR3 length equals 13 residues. The V and J ends lost 4 bases and 5 bases respectively, with 9 bases between them. DNA for the CDR3: TGTGCCACCAGTGACTCCGGTGAAGATACGCAGTATTTT. It translates to CATSDSGEDTQYF.

This clonotype was seen a handful of times. This chain links TRBV28 with TRBJ2-7, with TRBD1 identical over 8 bases. The CDR3 contains 12 residues. V lost 8 bases, J lost 4 bases, and 4 bases stayed unmatched. Germline CDR1 MDHEN, CDR2 SYDVKM. The CDR3 coding sequence is TGTGCCAGCGCCCACAGGGGGTACGAGCAGTACGTC. Its translation is CASAHRGYEQYV.

J is TRBJ2-2 and V is TRBV9, with a tentative D call TRBD1 (5 bases). There are 16 residues in the CDR3. V was trimmed by 4 bases and J by 4 bases, leaving 17 bases between them. Germline CDR1 SGDLS, CDR2 YYNGEE. CDR3 sequence (DNA): TGTGCCAGCAGCCCCCGATCAGGGCCTCCCACCGGGGAGCTGTTTTTT. The encoded protein is CASSPRSGPPTGELFF.

There are a few counts of this clonotype. The CDR3 nucleotides are TGTGCCAGCAGTTTTGCCAGGGAGTCCGGGGAGCTGTTTTTT. As protein: CASSFARESGELFF. The J gene is TRBJ2-2, the V gene TRBV6-2 or TRBV6-3; D may be TRBD1 or TRBD2 (5 bases each). The CDR3 covers 14 residues. Germline assignment: CDR1 MNHEY and CDR2 SVGEGT. Trimming cost V 4 bases and J 6 bases, with 12 bases left between them.

CDR3 coding DNA: TGCGCCAGCAGCCAAGATCGGATACAGCTCAATTCACCCCTCCACTTT. Protein sequence: CASSQDRIQLNSPLHF. This chain connects TRBV4-3 to TRBJ1-6, with D unclear. Trimming removed 0 bases from V and 7 bases from J, with 13 bases in between. The CDR3 spans 16 residues. Germline V gene data show CDR1 as LGHNA and CDR2 as YSLEER.

The chain recombines TRBV11-1 with TRBJ2-2; no clear D. This CDR3 has 15 amino acids. Trimming left V 2 bases short and J 1 base short, with 8 bases between. Germline assignment: CDR1 SGHAT and CDR2 FQDESV (reference sequence). The CDR3 DNA follows: TGTGCCAGCAGCTTATTTGCCTGGAACACCGGGGAGCTGTTTTTT. This codes for CASSLFAWNTGELFF.

The chain combines TRBV18 with TRBJ1-2; 12 bases map to TRBD1. Germline V gene lookup returns CDR1 KGHSH and CDR2 LQKENI. After removal of 3 bases from V and 8 bases from J, the junction contained 4 bases not matched to a gene. This CDR3 is built from 14 residues. This CDR3 is CASSPSGTGGGYTF. The CDR3 nucleotides are TGTGCCAGCTCACCGTCCGGGACAGGGGGCGGCTACACCTTC.

The sample holds many counts of this clonotype. This rearrangement joins TRBV20-1 to TRBJ2-4; D is possibly TRBD1 or TRBD2 (5 bases each). Germline CDR1 reads DFQATT; CDR2 reads SNEGSKA (reference sequence). The V gene lost 6 bases and the J gene lost 5 bases, with 14 bases spanning the gap. This CDR3 comprises 13 residues. This chain's CDR3 is CSAVGPPQNIQYF. For the CDR3, the DNA is TGCAGTGCCGTGGGACCCCCCCAAAACATTCAGTACTTC.

This clonotype appeared a few times. The CDR3 DNA sequence: TGTGCCATCAGTGAGTCGATGGGAGATACGCAGTATTTT. Its translation: CAISESMGDTQYF. The V and J genes are TRBV10-3 and TRBJ2-3; D is unclear. The length of the CDR3 is 13 residues. Trimming shortened V by 0 bases and J by 5 bases, and 6 bases separated the two germline ends. The germline CDR1 and CDR2 sequences are ENHRY and SYGVKD.

This clonotype was seen only a few times. The V gene is TRBV5-1, the J gene TRBJ2-5, with D possibly called TRBD1 or TRBD2 (5 bases each). Germline lookup yields CDR1 SGHRS and CDR2 YFSETQ. CDR3 length: 14 amino acids. V lost 2 bases and J 2 bases, leaving 10 bases between the germline ends. The CDR3 coding sequence is TGCGCCAGCAGCTTTGGGGACCTTCAAGAGACCCAGTACTTC. It codes for CASSFGDLQETQYF.

This clonotype was detected many times. This sequence joins TRBV11-2 and TRBJ2-1; D unclear. Trimming stripped 0 bases from V and 9 bases from J, with 3 bases between. The CDR3 runs to 11 residues. Germline assignment: CDR1 SGHAT and CDR2 FQNNGV. CDR3 in amino acids: CASSLDFEQFF. The CDR3 DNA sequence: TGTGCCAGCAGCTTAGACTTTGAGCAGTTCTTC.

The chain joins TRBV7-9 to TRBJ1-2, with D possibly matching TRBD1 (6 bases). The V end lost 5 bases, the J end lost 9 bases, and 22 bases lay between the germline ends. Germline V gives CDR1 SEHNR, CDR2 FQNEAQ (reference sequence). The CDR3 covers 15 residues. CDR3 bases: TGTGCCAGCAGCGACAGACAGGTCTGGGCAGAGAGCTACACCTTC. Translation gives CASSDRQVWAESYTF.

The V call is TRBV4-1, the J call TRBJ2-5; TRBD2 is a possible D gene (5 bases). CDR1 and CDR2 (germline): MGHRA, YSYEKL. This CDR3 has 16 residues. V lost 4 bases to trimming and J lost 0 bases, with 15 bases between them. DNA for the CDR3: TGCGCCAGCAGCCCCCTCGGACGGAGGTACCAAGAGACCCAGTACTTC. This sequence encodes CASSPLGRRYQETQYF.

J is TRBJ1-6 and V is TRBV5-5; 7 nucleotides line up with TRBD1. Germline CDR1 is SGHKS and CDR2 is YYEKEE (reference sequence). V shed 4 bases and J 7 bases; nucleotides not matched to a gene: 5. There are 14 residues in the CDR3. The CDR3 region is CASSVTGSNSPLHF. CDR3 nucleotides: TGTGCCAGCAGCGTGACAGGGTCCAATTCACCCCTCCACTTT.

This clonotype was picked up many times. One end of the junction is discordant with germline, which a read error may explain. The chain employs TRBV7-7 and TRBJ2-1; the D gene is possibly TRBD2 (7 bases). CDR1 is SSHAT and CDR2 is FNYEAQ in the germline V gene (reference sequence). The CDR3 is made up of 16 amino acids. CDR3 nucleotide sequence: TGTGCTAGCAGCCCGTCACCGGGGGGCGCCTTTGGTGGGCAGTTCTTC. The encoded protein is CASSPSPGGAFGGQFF.

The V and J genes are TRBV5-1 and TRBJ2-5; 7 nucleotides agree with TRBD2. V lost 5 bases, J lost 3 bases, and 7 bases stayed unmatched. CDR1 is SGHRS, CDR2 YFSETQ, per germline. The CDR3 totals 14 residues. CDR3 coding DNA: TGCGCCAGCAGGTCGGGGGGAGGAGAAGAGACCCAGTACTTC. It is translated as CASRSGGGEETQYF.

The chain couples TRBV2 to TRBJ2-5; a weak D match, TRBD1 (5 bases). The V and J ends lost 4 bases and 5 bases respectively, with 11 bases between them. CDR3 length: 13 amino acids. Germline V lookup: CDR1 SNHLY, CDR2 FYNNEI. The CDR3 DNA follows: TGTGCCAGCAGTGCCCAGGGCATGGAGACCCAGTACTTC. Its translation is CASSAQGMETQYF.